Below are 12 T cell receptor beta chains sequenced from a single sample in a study of shared clonotypes between healthy human individuals. The repertoire was sequenced with immunoSEQ multiplex PCR; TCRdb's copy has only in-frame clones and lacks some. The sample holds some 2,500,000 clones, 93% seen once. Sequenced sample: naive CD4+ T cells from PBMCs. Subset of the sample: CD45RA+ positively selected. The source is a young man in good health. Some clones in this sample may be carry-over from other donors' samples.

This clone was counted a few times. V and J are TRBV5-4 and TRBJ1-2, with D uncertain. The germline V gene encodes CDR1 SGHNT and CDR2 YYREEE (reference sequence). Trimming took 1 base from V and 4 from J, leaving 14 bases between them. The CDR3 extends over 15 amino acids. The DNA for the CDR3 is TGTGCCAGCAGCTTGTCCGGAGGTTGGGGCTATGGCTACACCTTC. This codes for CASSLSGGWGYGYTF.

This chain uses TRBV28 with TRBJ2-1, with TRBD2 matching 13 bases. The germline V gene encodes CDR1 MDHEN and CDR2 SYDVKM. The V gene end was trimmed by 5 bases and the J gene end by 8 bases; junction bases not matched to a gene: 3. The CDR3 has 14 residues. The CDR3 sequence is CASSRTSGRYEQFF. CDR3 nucleotides: TGTGCCAGCAGTCGGACTAGCGGGAGATATGAGCAGTTCTTC.

The chain is built from TRBV5-1 and TRBJ2-3; 8 bases line up with TRBD1. The CDR3 has 15 residues. V was clipped by 4 bases and J by 6 bases; unmatched bases: 10. The V gene's germline CDR1 is SGHRS and CDR2 YFSETQ. DNA for the CDR3: TGCGCCAGCAGCCGGGGACAGGCCAACACGGATACGCAGTATTTT. Encoded protein: CASSRGQANTDTQYF.

V usage is TRBV5-1 and J usage is TRBJ2-3; 11 bases map to TRBD2. Per germline, CDR1 SGHRS and CDR2 YFSETQ. The CDR3 totals 17 residues. With V trimmed by 3 bases and J by 5 bases, 11 bases remained unmatched. The CDR3 sequence is CASSWPNSGRAGDTQYF. The CDR3 DNA is TGCGCCAGCAGCTGGCCGAATAGCGGGAGGGCAGGAGATACGCAGTATTTT.

This clone showed up just a few times. This CDR3 is also generated by other DNA sequences in the sample. The rearrangement links TRBV20-1 to TRBJ1-5; D is uncertain. The CDR3 is 11 residues long. The germline V gene has CDR1 DFQATT and CDR2 SNEGSKA (reference sequence). Trimming left V 3 bases short and J 5 bases short, with 5 bases between. CDR3 DNA: TGCAGTGCTAGGCGGGATCAGCCCCAGCATTTT. It yields the protein CSARRDQPQHF.

This clone was observed a few times. CDR3 coding DNA: TGTGCCAGCAGCCCCGAGGGACAGCCCCAGCATTTT. This translates into CASSPEGQPQHF. The rearrangement joins TRBV7-9 to TRBJ1-5; D uncertain. In germline, CDR1 is SEHNR, CDR2 FQNEAQ (reference sequence). The CDR3 is 12 amino acids. Trimming stripped 5 bases from V and 7 bases from J, with 9 bases between.

The chain is built from TRBV10-1 and TRBJ2-3; TRBD2 is a possible D gene (5 bases). The CDR3 is made up of 12 amino acids. Germline lookup yields CDR1 WNHNN and CDR2 SYGVQD (reference sequence). Trimming removed 6 bases at V and 6 bases at J, with 10 bases between. CDR3 residues: CASRLRADTQYF. DNA for the CDR3: TGCGCCAGCAGATTGAGGGCCGATACGCAGTATTTT.

The rearrangement uses TRBV2 and TRBJ2-5; possible D gene TRBD2, 5 bases. The V and J ends lost 11 bases and 0 bases respectively, with 13 bases between them. Per the germline V gene, CDR1 is SNHLY and CDR2 is FYNNEI. The CDR3 spans 13 residues. In DNA form, the CDR3 reads TGTGCCCCAGCGAGGGTGTACCAAGAGACCCAGTACTTC. Its translation is CAPARVYQETQYF.

The genes are TRBV9 and TRBJ2-7, with 10 bases matching TRBD1. Losses at the gene ends were 0 bases for V and 5 bases for J; bases not matched to a gene: 11. This CDR3 is 17 amino acids long. Per the germline V gene, CDR1 is SGDLS and CDR2 is YYNGEE. The CDR3 is CASSVAGQGPYLNEQYF. In DNA, the CDR3 is TGTGCCAGCAGCGTAGCGGGACAGGGGCCTTATTTAAACGAGCAGTACTTC.

The chain has TRBV6-1 and TRBJ2-7, with TRBD1 matching over 8 bases. CDR1 and CDR2 (germline): MNHNS, SASEGT. The junction had 4 bases not matched to a gene; V was cut back by 3 bases and J by 6 bases. The CDR3 runs to 13 residues. CDR3: CASSDQGAREQYF. Written as DNA, the CDR3 is TGTGCCAGCAGTGATCAGGGGGCGCGCGAGCAGTACTTC.

V is TRBV4-3 and J is TRBJ2-7; TRBD2 matches 9 bases. V was pared by 3 bases and J by 5 bases, with 5 bases of the junction left unmatched. The CDR3 length is 14 residues. CDR1 and CDR2 (germline): LGHNA, YSLEER. As DNA, the CDR3 is TGCGCCAGCAGCCAGCGGGAGGGCCCCGACGAGCAGTACTTC. Its protein is CASSQREGPDEQYF.

The chain couples TRBV15 to TRBJ2-3; no clear D. The V gene's germline CDR1 is LNHNV and CDR2 YYDKDF (reference sequence). V was clipped by 0 bases and J by 6 bases, with 13 bases between them. There are 15 residues in the CDR3. The CDR3 region is CATSRELGTADTQYF. The CDR3 DNA reads TGTGCCACCAGCAGAGAGCTGGGAACTGCCGATACGCAGTATTTT.